The TCR beta chain described here comes from a study of blood T cells in healthy people across ages (dated by TCRdb to the mid-2010s). General notes on the study: Template switching captured roughly one uniquely barcoded TCR beta cDNA molecule per two T cells in model experiments. The study measured age-related changes in TCR beta repertoire diversity using deep sequencing normalized with unique cDNA molecular identifiers. Two additional independent replicas of 1 million unique cDNA reads from the same blood draw were analyzed for two donors (one aged 18 to 29 and one aged 80 or older). Four age groups were formed from the donors: young (average approximately 15 years), middle-aged (just under 40), aged (roughly 56) and long-lived (around 82).

Libraries were built with 5' RACE. Sequenced using an Illumina HiSeq 2500. A second PCR of about 7 to 12 cycles was run with a J-beta primer mix and a sample-barcoded 5' primer. Each TCR beta cDNA molecule received a unique molecular identifier from a template-switch 5' adaptor carrying 12 random nucleotides. Each sample yielded at least 2.5 million CDR3-containing paired-end reads. First-strand cDNA synthesis was performed from all RNA using the Mint cDNA synthesis kit, with priming by a TRBC-specific oligonucleotide. Following uracil-DNA glycosylase treatment, a first 18-cycle PCR with universal primers M1SS and BC2_uni_R was performed on all cDNA. As for how the authors treated the data: For normalization, 1 million high-quality reads, each with a distinct molecular identifier, were randomly selected from each sample. Reads with shared molecular identifiers were discarded instead of being binned into consensus sequences. MiTCR, with a Q25 quality threshold and the strictest error-elimination algorithm, was used for CDR3 identification, clonotype clustering and error correction. A nonparametric unseen species model with Euler transformation was used to estimate a lower bound on total TCR beta diversity. TCRdb reprocessed the public reads (quality trimming at Q25 with fastp, clone calling with MiXCR) and kept in-frame beta chains. Each record represents a unique CDR3 protein, reported with the most common genes and DNA among its rows. These V and J calls derive from TCRdb rather than the authors' analysis. The sample has some 940,000 distinct CDR3 sequences on record, almost 30% of them singletons. The ten biggest clones cover 10% of the sample.

Including the terminal cysteine and phenylalanine, the CDR3 comprises 12 residues. This entry keeps only the CDR3 DNA: 36 bases, framed from base 1. CDR1 and CDR2, looked up from the germline V gene, are SQVTM and ANQGSEA. The V end loses 4 bases and the J end loses 2 bases, and a stretch of 8 bases separates them. The research as a whole found: Observed TCR beta diversity per million T cells fell roughly linearly with age, and a significant reduction was already apparent by age approximately 41. Observed TCR beta diversity correlated strongly with the percentage of naive T cells measured by flow cytometry. Compared with the aged group, more naive CD4+ T cells, fewer expanded clones and increased TCR diversity were shown by the long-lived group, suggesting age selection. Conclusive comparison of naive and antigen-experienced compartments was prevented by the profiling of bulk unsorted PBMCs. Donor CMV infection status was unknown, potentially confounding age-related changes in expanded clonotypes. Total diversity estimates from one million sequenced T cells were considered lower bounds and underestimates.

This clonotype was seen repeatedly, ten times or more. Its antigen is still unknown. Qualities for individual bases were not recorded, and no much larger clone is one base off. Systemically healthy Caucasian individuals from Russia, 39 in total and aged roughly 6 to 95 years, were included as donors. Around 10 milliliters of peripheral blood were collected from each donor into EDTA-treated Vacutainer tubes. Ficoll-Paque density-gradient centrifugation was used to isolate PBMCs, with at least 6 million per sample. Total RNA, at least 6 micrograms per sample, was extracted from PBMCs with Trizol reagent. For every donor, an aliquot of PBMCs went through flow cytometry to measure the percentages of naive CD45RAhigh/CD27high T cells. These data were also filed under a second study, of T cells of mothers and their children. As described in the second report: The donors were nine systemically healthy Caucasian individuals, made up of three mothers and their six children. cDNA synthesis consumed the entire amount of extracted RNA, loaded at around 1.5 ug RNA in each 15 ul reaction. In the second PCR, the M1S primer added sample barcodes and 2-4 random nucleotides. Over 8 million TCR beta CDR3 reads were obtained for each mother, and 2.5 million to 3.5 million reads were obtained for each child. Thymic selection similarly shapes TCR recombination output in related and unrelated pairs, with minor effect from inherited differences. Normalized repertoire overlap was always slightly but never significantly higher in related than unrelated mother-child pairs. Persistent microchimeric T cell clones were not detected, at a sensitivity of around 99 clones per million clonotypes. To look for features that set related mother-child pairs apart from unrelated individuals, the researchers ran deep NGS to compare the TCR beta repertoires of mothers and children. The mean age was 40 +/- 4 years for the mothers and about 12 +/- 4 years for the children. Libraries were sequenced on Illumina HiSeq 2000 with 100+100 nt paired-end reads after adapter ligation with NEBNext reagents. Mother and child libraries were prepared a month apart and sequenced in separate runs to prevent cross-contamination. For each donor, somewhere between 500,000 and 2,000,000 distinct TCR beta clonotypes were identified. Naive TCR beta clonotypes were estimated from low-frequency clonotypes matched to each donor's FACS-determined naive share, without sorting.

This clonotype was obtained from a woman between 40 and 50 years old in good health. This sequence uses TRBV29-1 and TRBJ2-5; no D gene is confidently identified. Sequencing was done on a sample of blood. The DNA is as follows: TGCAGCGTTGTGGGTGAGCAAGAGACCCAGTACTTC. Its protein is CSVVGEQETQYF.